These 25 T cell receptor beta chains originate from one sample sequenced in a study of graft-versus-host responses after intestinal transplantation. Here immunoSEQ multiplex PCR was the method, and the copy in TCRdb shows in-frame clones only, minus some. In the table there are tens of thousands of clones, about 93% of which are singletons. No antigen has been assigned to these receptors. The sequencing used unstimulated CD8+ T cells sorted from spleen or lymph node cells, collected before intestinal transplant. The origin of the receptors is a human donor who received an intestinal transplant.

The chain joins TRBV13 to TRBJ2-1; TRBD2 aligns across 7 bases. The V gene's germline CDR1 is PRHDT and CDR2 FYEKMQ (reference sequence). The CDR3 runs 13 residues. The V segment lost 5 bases and the J segment 8 bases; nucleotides outside the gene matches: 6. CDR3 coding DNA: TGTGCCAGCAGCCTCCGGGGGGAGGATGAGCAGTTCTTC. Its protein is CASSLRGEDEQFF.

The chain employs TRBV13 and TRBJ1-3, with 7 nucleotides matching TRBD1. The V gene's germline CDR1 is PRHDT and CDR2 FYEKMQ (reference sequence). V lost 5 bases and J lost 7; bases outside the gene matches: 11. This CDR3 is built from 15 residues. CDR3 in DNA: TGTGCCAGCAGCCCAAGGGGGCAGGGGGAGAACACCATATATTTT. It specifies CASSPRGQGENTIYF.

The chain links TRBV10-3 to TRBJ1-2; 7 nucleotides match TRBD1. This CDR3 region has 14 residues. Germline V gives CDR1 ENHRY, CDR2 SYGVKD. After removal of 6 bases from V and 0 bases from J, the junction contained 4 bases not matched to a gene. CDR3 bases: TGTGCCATCAGCCGGGACAGAGCTAACTATGGCTACACCTTC. Translation gives CAISRDRANYGYTF.

The V call is TRBV14, the J call TRBJ1-2, with TRBD1 as a possible D gene (6 bases). The CDR3 sequence is 13 residues long. Trimming removed 3 bases from V and 5 bases from J, with 10 bases in between. Germline assignment: CDR1 SGHDN and CDR2 FVKESK. The CDR3 nucleotides read TGTGCCAGCAGCCACGACAGGTCTTATGGCTACACCTTC. Translated: CASSHDRSYGYTF.

This chain links TRBV29-1 with TRBJ2-3; a weak D match, TRBD2 (6 bases). In germline, CDR1 is SQVTM, CDR2 ANQGSEA. V shed 1 base and J shed 7 bases, with 18 bases lying between them. There are 15 residues in the CDR3. The chain's CDR3 is CSVEVGGSGPYTQYF. The CDR3 nucleotides are TGCAGCGTTGAAGTGGGGGGAAGCGGACCTTATACGCAGTATTTT.

The chain is built from TRBV30 and TRBJ1-1; the D gene is possibly TRBD1 (6 bases). CDR1 and CDR2 from the germline V gene are GTSNPN and SVGIG (reference sequence). V lost 3 bases and J 1 base, leaving 12 bases between the germline ends. The CDR3 is made up of 14 amino acids. This CDR3 is CAWRMDRPNTEAFF. CDR3 sequence (DNA): TGTGCCTGGAGGATGGACAGACCGAACACTGAAGCTTTCTTT.

This clone is medium-sized by share. V and J are TRBV10-3 and TRBJ1-3; D is possibly TRBD1 (6 bases). CDR3 length: 18 amino acids. The germline V gene encodes CDR1 ENHRY and CDR2 SYGVKD. The V gene lost 5 bases and the J gene lost 0 bases, with 20 bases spanning the gap. This chain's CDR3 is CAISTTDPGEVSGNTIYF. In nucleotides, the CDR3 is TGTGCCATCAGTACTACCGACCCAGGGGAAGTCTCTGGAAACACCATATATTTT.

This rearrangement joins TRBV4-1 to TRBJ2-7; D possibly corresponds to TRBD1 (5 bases). This CDR3 contains 15 residues. Germline loops: CDR1 MGHRA, CDR2 YSYEKL. The V and J ends lost 4 bases and 4 bases respectively, with 17 bases between them. The CDR3 nucleotides read TGCGCCAGCAGCCTTCTTCAGGGTACTTGGTACGAGCAGTACTTC. This sequence encodes CASSLLQGTWYEQYF.

The chain uses TRBV11-2 and TRBJ1-2, with D unresolved. Trimming took off 1 base at V and 5 bases at J, with 14 bases between the two ends. This CDR3 comprises 15 residues. The germline V gene has CDR1 SGHAT and CDR2 FQNNGV. The CDR3 loop is CASSLAGLHLYGYTF. CDR3 DNA: TGTGCCAGCAGCTTAGCAGGTCTCCATCTTTATGGCTACACCTTC.

V is TRBV6-1 and J is TRBJ2-7; D uncertain. CDR3 length: 16 amino acids. Trimming removed 1 base from V and 2 bases from J, with 15 bases in between. From germline, CDR1 is MNHNS and CDR2 SASEGT. The CDR3 DNA follows: TGTGCCAGCAGTGAAGGAGTGGCCAGGTCGACCTACGAGCAGTACTTC. It encodes CASSEGVARSTYEQYF.

This clone was observed a single time. Other DNA sequences of this sample code for an identical CDR3. This chain links TRBV30 with TRBJ1-3, with TRBD1 matching 7 bases. CDR1 GTSNPN and CDR2 SVGIG come from the germline V gene (reference sequence). This CDR3 comprises 18 residues. J lost 2 bases, V lost 8 bases, and 21 bases had no gene match. CDR3 residues: CAGKDLTVTGYPGNTIYF. CDR3 in DNA: TGTGCCGGGAAGGATCTAACGGTGACAGGGTACCCTGGAAACACCATATATTTT.

This clone was seen a single time. CDR3 protein: CASSFLSESSTEAFF. The CDR3 coding sequence is TGTGCCAGCAGTTTTTTGAGTGAATCGAGTACTGAAGCTTTCTTT. V and J are TRBV27 and TRBJ1-1; no firm D call. The germline CDR1 and CDR2 sequences are MNHEY and SMNVEV (reference sequence). Trimming pared 3 bases from V and 5 bases from J, leaving 16 bases between. CDR3 length equals 15 residues.

This chain uses TRBV19 with TRBJ2-7; a weak D match, TRBD2 (7 bases). The germline gives CDR1 LNHDA, CDR2 SQIVND (reference sequence). The CDR3 consists of 15 residues. Trimming stripped 4 bases from V and 7 bases from J, with 20 bases between. Here the CDR3 reads CASSTTGGASGEQYF. The DNA for the CDR3 is TGTGCCAGTAGTACCACTGGGGGGGCATCGGGTGAGCAGTACTTC.

The chain links TRBV9 to TRBJ2-1; 8 nucleotides agree with TRBD2. CDR1 is SGDLS and CDR2 is YYNGEE in the germline V gene. Losses at the gene ends were 3 bases for V and 4 bases for J; bases not matched to a gene: 6. This CDR3 is 15 amino acids long. DNA for the CDR3: TGTGCCAGCAGCGCACGGGGGGGACTTTACAATGAGCAGTTCTTC. Its protein product is CASSARGGLYNEQFF.

This clone has just one count. The chain employs TRBV19 and TRBJ1-2; TRBD1 agrees at 9 bases. J was trimmed by 4 bases and V by 7 bases; bases with no gene match: 4. The CDR3 length is 13 residues. Germline CDR1 is LNHDA and CDR2 is SQIVND (reference sequence). The CDR3 sequence: CASNDRGIYGYTF. CDR3 DNA sequence: TGTGCCAGTAATGACAGGGGGATCTATGGCTACACCTTC. The full variable domain, completed using reference TRBV19 and TRBJ1-2, is DGGITQSPKYLFRKEGQNVTLSCEQNLNHDAMYWYRQDPGQGLRLIYYSQIVNDFQKGDIAEGYSVSREKKESFPLTVTSAQKNPTAFYLCASNDRGIYGYTFGSGTRLTVV.

The rearrangement uses TRBV27 and TRBJ2-3, with D possibly being TRBD2 (7 bases). The CDR3 sequence is 17 residues long. Germline loops: CDR1 MNHEY, CDR2 SMNVEV (reference sequence). The germline V and J ends were trimmed by 3 bases and 6 bases, with 22 bases remaining between them. CDR3 in amino acids: CASSFWEGGARGDTQYF. The DNA for the CDR3 is TGTGCCAGCAGTTTTTGGGAAGGGGGGGCTCGTGGGGATACGCAGTATTTT.

The V and J genes are TRBV11-3 and TRBJ1-1; 9 nucleotides agree with TRBD1. This CDR3 has 20 residues. Germline V CDR1 and CDR2: SGHNT, YENEEA. The V gene end was trimmed by 1 base and the J gene end by 0 bases; junction bases not matched to a gene: 15. The CDR3 sequence: CASSLAWGQGWIIMNTEAFF. CDR3 bases: TGTGCCAGCAGCTTAGCGTGGGGACAGGGTTGGATAATTATGAACACTGAAGCTTTCTTT. The variable domain in full, with the rest retrieved from reference TRBV11-3 and TRBJ1-1, is EAGVVQSPRYKIIEKKQPVAFWCNPISGHNTLYWYLQNLGQGPELLIRYENEEAVDDSQLPKDRFSAERLKGVDSTLKIQPAELGDSAVYLCASSLAWGQGWIIMNTEAFFGQGTRLTVV.

V and J are TRBV5-6 and TRBJ2-3; D not resolved. CDR1 and CDR2 from the germline V gene are SGHDT and YYEEEE. The CDR3 length is 13 residues. Between the trimmed V and J ends, which lost 4 bases and 1 base, there was a span of 7 bases. CDR3 DNA sequence: TGTGCCAGCAGCCCGGTAGGCACAGATACGCAGTATTTT. Protein: CASSPVGTDTQYF.

The CDR3 DNA sequence: TGTGCCAGCATCAGAGGGATGAACACTGAAGCTTTCTTT. Protein: CASIRGMNTEAFF. V usage is TRBV2 and J usage is TRBJ1-1; D gene ambiguous. There are 13 residues in the CDR3. With 7 bases removed from V and 0 bases from J, the gap between germline ends came to 9 bases. The germline V gene has CDR1 SNHLY and CDR2 FYNNEI.

The J gene is TRBJ2-7, the V gene TRBV10-2; TRBD2 agrees at 13 bases. Trimming cost V 6 bases and J 2 bases; bases outside gene matches: 13. This CDR3 comprises 18 residues. Per germline, CDR1 WSHSY and CDR2 SAAADI. Written as DNA, the CDR3 is TGCGCCAGCAGCGCGGGGACTAGCGGGGACCTGCCCCCCTACGAGCAGTACTTC. This translates into CASSAGTSGDLPPYEQYF.

J is TRBJ2-1 and V is TRBV21-1; the tabulated D call, TRBD2, remains unverified against the DNA. TRBV21-1 is deemed a pseudogene. This CDR3 is 17 amino acids long. CDR3 coding DNA: TGTGCCAGCAGCATAAGGGAGGGGGACGGCTCCTACAATGAGCAGTTCTTC. Translated, it gives CASSIREGDGSYNEQFF.

The V gene is TRBV2, the J gene TRBJ2-2, with 8 nucleotides matching TRBD1. The J segment lost 0 bases and the V segment lost 7 bases, leaving 13 bases of the junction unmatched. This CDR3 is 18 amino acids long. Germline CDR1 is SNHLY and CDR2 is FYNNEI. In DNA form, the CDR3 reads TGTGCCAGCACCCAAGACCGGGACAGGCCTTCGAACACCGGGGAGCTGTTTTTT. This translates into CASTQDRDRPSNTGELFF. The full variable domain, completed using reference TRBV2 and TRBJ2-2, is EPEVTQTPSHQVTQMGQEVILRCVPISNHLYFYWYRQILGQKVEFLVSFYNNEISEKSEIFDDQFSVERPDGSNFTLKIRSTKLEDSAMYFCASTQDRDRPSNTGELFFGEGSRLTVL.

The chain couples TRBV4-1 to TRBJ2-7, with a tentative D call TRBD1 (6 bases). The length of the CDR3 is 14 residues. Per the germline V gene, CDR1 is MGHRA and CDR2 is YSYEKL. The germline V and J ends were trimmed by 1 base and 6 bases, with 13 bases remaining between them. The CDR3 loop reads CASSQGAGAGEQYF. In DNA, the CDR3 is TGCGCCAGCAGCCAAGGGGCAGGGGCCGGCGAGCAGTACTTC.

CDR3 region: CASRRKGTGEKLFF. The CDR3 coding sequence is TGTGCCAGCAGACGTAAGGGGACAGGGGAAAAACTGTTTTTT. The V gene is TRBV7-9, the J gene TRBJ1-4; 9 nucleotides agree with TRBD1. The germline V gene encodes CDR1 SEHNR and CDR2 FQNEAQ (reference sequence). V lost 6 bases to trimming and J lost 8 bases; unmatched junction nucleotides: 7. The CDR3 is 14 residues long.

The rearrangement joins TRBV27 to TRBJ1-4; maybe TRBD1 (5 bases). With 6 bases removed from V and 0 bases from J, the gap between germline ends came to 8 bases. Germline CDR1 reads MNHEY; CDR2 reads SMNVEV (reference sequence). This CDR3 comprises 14 residues. The CDR3 loop reads CASRSGATNEKLFF. Written as DNA, the CDR3 is TGTGCCAGCAGATCGGGGGCAACTAATGAAAAACTGTTTTTT.